These T cell receptor beta chains were read from a single sample in a study of CD8 T cells in ankylosing spondylitis. One entry per CDR3 protein results from TCRdb running MiXCR on the 5' RACE reads. The data show roughly 250,000 distinct CDR3 sequences, 7.5% to 9% seen once. Sequencing was done on a sample of blood, either unsorted or a sorted T cell fraction (not recorded which). These receptors originate from a male donor with ankylosing spondylitis or in good health (not recorded which). Each CDR3 is given with its conserved first and last residue. Each record gives: CDR3 DNA, CDR3 protein, V gene, J gene, clone size, D gene, CDR3 length. D genes are given only for firm matches. Not every row has a clone size; where given, it reads once, few, many or a size class.

CDR3nt: TGTGCCAGCAGCTTGGAGGTATACGGGAATAGGGGCAATCAGCCCCAGCATTTT; CDR3aa: CASSLEVYGNRGNQPQHF; v_gene: TRBV5-5; j_gene: TRBJ1-5; abundance: few; d_gene: NA; len: 18
CDR3nt: TGTGCCACCAGCCCCGGGAAGGAGTATGAAGCTTTCTTT; CDR3aa: CATSPGKEYEAFF; v_gene: TRBV15; j_gene: TRBJ1-1; abundance: many; d_gene: NA; len: 13
CDR3nt: TGTGCCAGCAGCCCTGACCTTCCCACAGATACGCAGTATTTT; CDR3aa: CASSPDLPTDTQYF; v_gene: TRBV5-5; j_gene: TRBJ2-3; abundance: many; d_gene: NA; len: 14
CDR3nt: TGTGCCAGCAGCTTTGACAGGGGGCGGGCTTTCTTT; CDR3aa: CASSFDRGRAFF; v_gene: TRBV7-2; j_gene: TRBJ1-1; abundance: many; d_gene: TRBD1; len: 12
CDR3nt: TGTGCCTGGGCCCCAGGGGCAGCCAAAAACATTCAGTACTTC; CDR3aa: CAWAPGAAKNIQYF; v_gene: TRBV30; j_gene: TRBJ2-4; abundance: NA; d_gene: NA; len: 14
CDR3nt: TGCGCCAGCATGGACAGGGAGTTCAGTGAGCAGTTCTTC; CDR3aa: CASMDREFSEQFF; v_gene: TRBV5-1; j_gene: TRBJ2-1; abundance: many; d_gene: TRBD1; len: 13
CDR3nt: TGTGCCAGCAGCTTGGAGCAGGGTACCTACAATGAGCAGTTCTTC; CDR3aa: CASSLEQGTYNEQFF; v_gene: TRBV7-9; j_gene: TRBJ2-1; abundance: few; d_gene: NA; len: 15
CDR3nt: TGCAGCGTCCCTGCGGGGGGACACCGTAACTATGGCTACACCTTC; CDR3aa: CSVPAGGHRNYGYTF; v_gene: TRBV29-1; j_gene: TRBJ1-2; abundance: few; d_gene: NA; len: 15
CDR3nt: TGTGCCAGCAGCCAAGAAGTCGGCAGGGTTTCCTACGAGCAGTACTTC; CDR3aa: CASSQEVGRVSYEQYF; v_gene: TRBV14; j_gene: TRBJ2-7; abundance: many; d_gene: NA; len: 16
CDR3nt: TGCAGTCCCTCGGGGGGTCGGGGGGGCGATGAGCAGTTCTTC; CDR3aa: CSPSGGRGGDEQFF; v_gene: TRBV20-1; j_gene: TRBJ2-1; abundance: many; d_gene: TRBD2; len: 14
CDR3nt: TGCGCCAGCAGCTTGGAACCGCAGGGGGGTTTCCAGCCCCAGCATTTT; CDR3aa: CASSLEPQGGFQPQHF; v_gene: TRBV5-1; j_gene: TRBJ1-5; abundance: many; d_gene: TRBD1; len: 16
CDR3nt: TGCAGTTCATGGGGGGCGATGAACACTGAAGCTTTCTTT; CDR3aa: CSSWGAMNTEAFF; v_gene: TRBV20-1; j_gene: TRBJ1-1; abundance: NA; d_gene: NA; len: 13
CDR3nt: TGCGCCAGCAGCCAAGGAGACACCAATAGCAATCAGCCCCAGCATTTT; CDR3aa: CASSQGDTNSNQPQHF; v_gene: TRBV4-1; j_gene: TRBJ1-5; abundance: many; d_gene: NA; len: 16
CDR3nt: TGCGCCAGCAGCAGCATGACCGGCACGGATACGCAGTATTTT; CDR3aa: CASSSMTGTDTQYF; v_gene: TRBV5-1; j_gene: TRBJ2-3; abundance: many; d_gene: NA; len: 14
CDR3nt: TGCAGTGCCCTGAGGGGAGGGCGGGGTGAAGCTTTCTTT; CDR3aa: CSALRGGRGEAFF; v_gene: TRBV20-1; j_gene: TRBJ1-1; abundance: NA; d_gene: NA; len: 13
CDR3nt: TGCAGCGTTGATAGAGGGTCGAACACTGAAGCTTTCTTT; CDR3aa: CSVDRGSNTEAFF; v_gene: TRBV29-1; j_gene: TRBJ1-1; abundance: many; d_gene: NA; len: 13
CDR3nt: TGCGCCAGCAGCCAAGATCTTAAAAGTCCTAACTATGGCTACACCTTC; CDR3aa: CASSQDLKSPNYGYTF; v_gene: TRBV4-3; j_gene: TRBJ1-2; abundance: many; d_gene: NA; len: 16
CDR3nt: TGTGCCATCAGGACCGGGACAGGAAACAATGAGCAGTTCTTC; CDR3aa: CAIRTGTGNNEQFF; v_gene: TRBV10-3; j_gene: TRBJ2-1; abundance: many; d_gene: TRBD1; len: 14
CDR3nt: TGCGCCAGCAGCTTGGGAGTTAATGAAAAACTGTTTTTT; CDR3aa: CASSLGVNEKLFF; v_gene: TRBV5-1; j_gene: TRBJ1-4; abundance: few; d_gene: NA; len: 13
CDR3nt: TGTGCCAGCAGTGAAACAGTTCCCCCTCAGCCCCAGCATTTT; CDR3aa: CASSETVPPQPQHF; v_gene: TRBV6-1; j_gene: TRBJ1-5; abundance: NA; d_gene: NA; len: 14